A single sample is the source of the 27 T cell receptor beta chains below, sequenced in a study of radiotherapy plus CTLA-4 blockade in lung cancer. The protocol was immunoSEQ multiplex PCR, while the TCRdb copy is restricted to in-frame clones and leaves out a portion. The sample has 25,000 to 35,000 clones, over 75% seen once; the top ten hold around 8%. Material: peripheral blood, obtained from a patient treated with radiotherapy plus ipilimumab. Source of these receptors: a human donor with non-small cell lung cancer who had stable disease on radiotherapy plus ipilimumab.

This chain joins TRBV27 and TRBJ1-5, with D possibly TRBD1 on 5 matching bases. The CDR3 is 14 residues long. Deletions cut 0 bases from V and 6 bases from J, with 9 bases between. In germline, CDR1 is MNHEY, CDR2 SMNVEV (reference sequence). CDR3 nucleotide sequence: TGTGCCAGCAGTTTATCGGGGGGAAGTCAGCCCCAGCATTTT. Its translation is CASSLSGGSQPQHF.

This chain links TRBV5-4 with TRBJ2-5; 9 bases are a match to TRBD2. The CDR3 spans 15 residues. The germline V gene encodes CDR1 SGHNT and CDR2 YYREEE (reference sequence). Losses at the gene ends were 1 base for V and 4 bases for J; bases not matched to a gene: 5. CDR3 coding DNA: TGTGCCAGCAGCTTGTGGCTAGCGGGGAGAGAGACCCAGTACTTC. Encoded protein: CASSLWLAGRETQYF.

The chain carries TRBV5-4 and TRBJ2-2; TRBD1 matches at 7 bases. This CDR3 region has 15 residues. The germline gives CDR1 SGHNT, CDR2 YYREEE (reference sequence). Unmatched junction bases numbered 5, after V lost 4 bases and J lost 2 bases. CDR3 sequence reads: CASSTGTDNTGELFF. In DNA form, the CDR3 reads TGTGCCAGCAGCACCGGGACAGACAACACCGGGGAGCTGTTTTTT.

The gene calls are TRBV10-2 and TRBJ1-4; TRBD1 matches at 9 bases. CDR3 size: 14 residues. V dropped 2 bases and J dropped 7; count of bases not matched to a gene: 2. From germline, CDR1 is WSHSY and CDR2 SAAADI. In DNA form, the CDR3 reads TGCGCCAGCAGTGAGCGACAGGGGGGTGAAAAACTGTTTTTT. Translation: CASSERQGGEKLFF.

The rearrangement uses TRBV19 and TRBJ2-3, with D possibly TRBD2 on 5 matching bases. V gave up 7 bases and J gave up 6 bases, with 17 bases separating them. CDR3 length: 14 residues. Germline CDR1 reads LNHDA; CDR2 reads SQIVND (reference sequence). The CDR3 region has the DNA TGTGCCAGTACGAGGGAATTCGGTAGGGATACGCAGTATTTT. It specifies CASTREFGRDTQYF.

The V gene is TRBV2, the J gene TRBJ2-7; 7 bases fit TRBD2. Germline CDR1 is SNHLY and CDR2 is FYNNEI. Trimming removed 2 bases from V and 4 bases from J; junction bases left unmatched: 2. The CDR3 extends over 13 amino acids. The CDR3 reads CASSEWGGYEQYF. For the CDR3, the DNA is TGTGCCAGCAGTGAATGGGGGGGATACGAGCAGTACTTC.

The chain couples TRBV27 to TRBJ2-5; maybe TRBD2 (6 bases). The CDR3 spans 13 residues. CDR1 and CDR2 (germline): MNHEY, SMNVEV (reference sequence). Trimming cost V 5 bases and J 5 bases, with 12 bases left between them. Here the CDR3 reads CASSLRGLETQYF. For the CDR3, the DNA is TGTGCCAGCAGTCTCCGGGGACTGGAGACCCAGTACTTC.

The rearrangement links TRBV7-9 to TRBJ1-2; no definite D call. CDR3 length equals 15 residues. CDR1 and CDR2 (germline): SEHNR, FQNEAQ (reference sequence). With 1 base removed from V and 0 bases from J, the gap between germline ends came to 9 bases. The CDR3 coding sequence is TGTGCCAGCAGCTTAGTCGGTGCAGCTAACTATGGCTACACCTTC. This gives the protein CASSLVGAANYGYTF.

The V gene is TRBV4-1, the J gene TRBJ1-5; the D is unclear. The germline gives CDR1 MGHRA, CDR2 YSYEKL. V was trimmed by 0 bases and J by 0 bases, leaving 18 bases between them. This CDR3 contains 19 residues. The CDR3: CASSQDRVVRWDSNQPQHF. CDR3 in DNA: TGCGCCAGCAGCCAAGATCGGGTGGTGCGCTGGGATAGCAATCAGCCCCAGCATTTT.

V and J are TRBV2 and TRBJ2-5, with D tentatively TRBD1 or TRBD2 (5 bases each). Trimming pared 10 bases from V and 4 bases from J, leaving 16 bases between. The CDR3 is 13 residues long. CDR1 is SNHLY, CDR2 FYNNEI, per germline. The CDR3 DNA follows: TGTGCCATCTCCAGGGCGGGTGGAGAGACCCAGTACTTC. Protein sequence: CAISRAGGETQYF.

This CDR3 reads CASSRTGTGELAKNIQYF. The CDR3 DNA sequence: TGTGCCAGCAGCAGAACCGGGACAGGGGAGTTGGCCAAAAACATTCAGTACTTC. J is TRBJ2-4 and V is TRBV5-4; 10 bases are shared with TRBD1. Trimming took 4 bases from V and 1 from J; bases not matched to a gene: 11. The CDR3 totals 18 residues. Germline loops: CDR1 SGHNT, CDR2 YYREEE (reference sequence).

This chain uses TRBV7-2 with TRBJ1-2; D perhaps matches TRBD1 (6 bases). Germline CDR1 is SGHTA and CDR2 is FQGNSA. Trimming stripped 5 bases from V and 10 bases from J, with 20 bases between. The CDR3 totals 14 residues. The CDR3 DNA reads TGTGCCAGCAGCCTCCTCGGGGGACAATCCTACTACACCTTC. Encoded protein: CASSLLGGQSYYTF.

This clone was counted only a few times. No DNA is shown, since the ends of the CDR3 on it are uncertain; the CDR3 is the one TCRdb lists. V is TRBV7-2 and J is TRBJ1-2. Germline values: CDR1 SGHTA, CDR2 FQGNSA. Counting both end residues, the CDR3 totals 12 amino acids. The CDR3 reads CASSFVAGGAHF.

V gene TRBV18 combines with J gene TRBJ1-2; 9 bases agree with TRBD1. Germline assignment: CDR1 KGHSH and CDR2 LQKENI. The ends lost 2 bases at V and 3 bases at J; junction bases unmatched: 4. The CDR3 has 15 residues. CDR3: CASSPGTGWDYGYTF. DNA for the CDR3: TGTGCCAGCTCACCAGGGACAGGGTGGGACTATGGCTACACCTTC.

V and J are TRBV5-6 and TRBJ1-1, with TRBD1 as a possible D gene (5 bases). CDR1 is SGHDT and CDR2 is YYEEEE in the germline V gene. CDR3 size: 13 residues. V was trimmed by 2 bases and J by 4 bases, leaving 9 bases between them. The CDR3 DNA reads TGTGCCAGCAGCTTTTGGGGGGGCACTGAAGCTTTCTTT. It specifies CASSFWGGTEAFF.

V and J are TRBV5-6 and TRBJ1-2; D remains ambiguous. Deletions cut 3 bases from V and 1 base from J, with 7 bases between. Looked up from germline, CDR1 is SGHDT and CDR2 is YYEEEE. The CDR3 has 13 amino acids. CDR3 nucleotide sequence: TGTGCCAGCAGCTCCGGATTTAACTATGGCTACACCTTC. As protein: CASSSGFNYGYTF.

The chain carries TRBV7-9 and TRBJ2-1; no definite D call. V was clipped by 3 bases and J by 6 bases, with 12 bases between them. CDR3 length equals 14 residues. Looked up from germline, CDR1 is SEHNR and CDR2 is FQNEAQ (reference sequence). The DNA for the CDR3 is TGTGCCAGCAGCTTTGTTTCGGGCGTCAATGAGCAGTTCTTC. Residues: CASSFVSGVNEQFF.

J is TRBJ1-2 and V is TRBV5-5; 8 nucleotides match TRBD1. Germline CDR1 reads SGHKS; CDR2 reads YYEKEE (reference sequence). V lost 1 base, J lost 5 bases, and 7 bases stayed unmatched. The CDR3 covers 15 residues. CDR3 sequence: CASSLPDRVRYGYTF. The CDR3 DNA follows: TGTGCCAGCAGCTTGCCGGACAGGGTTCGGTATGGCTACACCTTC.

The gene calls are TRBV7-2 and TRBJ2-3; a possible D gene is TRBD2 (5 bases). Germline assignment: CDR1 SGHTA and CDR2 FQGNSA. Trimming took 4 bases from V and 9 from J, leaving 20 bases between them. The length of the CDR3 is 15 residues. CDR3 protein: CASSSQTNRGDTQYF. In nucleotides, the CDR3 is TGTGCCAGCAGCTCTCAGACTAACCGAGGAGACACGCAGTATTTT.

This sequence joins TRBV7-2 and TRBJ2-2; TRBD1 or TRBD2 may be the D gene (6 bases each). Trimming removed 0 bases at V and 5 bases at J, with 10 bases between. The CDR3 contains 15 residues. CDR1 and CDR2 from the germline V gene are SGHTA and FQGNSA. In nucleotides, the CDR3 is TGTGCCAGCAGCTTAGCGAGGGGGGCTACCGGGGAGCTGTTTTTT. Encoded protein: CASSLARGATGELFF.

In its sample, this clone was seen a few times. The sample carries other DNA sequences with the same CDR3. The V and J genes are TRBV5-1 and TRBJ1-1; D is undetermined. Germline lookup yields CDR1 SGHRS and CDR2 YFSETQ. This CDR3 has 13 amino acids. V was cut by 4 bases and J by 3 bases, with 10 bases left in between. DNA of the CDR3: TGCGCCAGCAGCCTCCGGACGGACACTGAAGCTTTCTTT. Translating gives CASSLRTDTEAFF.

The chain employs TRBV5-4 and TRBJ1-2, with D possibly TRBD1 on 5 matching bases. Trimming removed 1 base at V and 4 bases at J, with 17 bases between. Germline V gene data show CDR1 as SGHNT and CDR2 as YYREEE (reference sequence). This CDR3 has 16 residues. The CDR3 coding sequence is TGTGCCAGCAGCTTGAGTCTGGGGGTAAAGTCCTATGGCTACACCTTC. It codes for CASSLSLGVKSYGYTF.

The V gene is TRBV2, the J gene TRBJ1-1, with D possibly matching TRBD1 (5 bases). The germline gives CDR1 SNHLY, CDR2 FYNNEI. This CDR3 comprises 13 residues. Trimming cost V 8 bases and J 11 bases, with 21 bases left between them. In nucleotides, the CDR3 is TGTGCCAGCGGAATGGGACGGGGGAAGGAGGCTTTCTTT. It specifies CASGMGRGKEAFF.

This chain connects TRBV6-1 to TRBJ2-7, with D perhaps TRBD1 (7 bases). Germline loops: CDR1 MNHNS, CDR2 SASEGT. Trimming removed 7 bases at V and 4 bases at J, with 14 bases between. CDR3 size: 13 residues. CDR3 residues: CASTEEGAYEQYF. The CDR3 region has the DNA TGTGCCAGCACAGAGGAGGGGGCTTACGAGCAGTACTTC.

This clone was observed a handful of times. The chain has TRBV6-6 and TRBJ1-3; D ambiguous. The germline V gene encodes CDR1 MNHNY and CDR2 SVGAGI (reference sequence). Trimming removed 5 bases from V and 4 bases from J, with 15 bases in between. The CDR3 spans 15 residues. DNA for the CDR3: TGTGCCAGCAGTCCCGTCCTGGGAGGAGGAAACACCATATATTTT. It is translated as CASSPVLGGGNTIYF.

CDR3 region: CASSPPLASYSSYNEQFF. CDR3 DNA sequence: TGTGCCAGCAGCCCCCCTTTAGCGAGTTACAGCTCCTACAATGAGCAGTTCTTC. The J gene is TRBJ2-1, the V gene TRBV11-2; tentatively, D is TRBD2 (5 bases). The V end lost 5 bases, the J end lost 0 bases, and 20 bases lay between the germline ends. Germline V CDR1 and CDR2: SGHAT, FQNNGV. The CDR3 is made up of 18 amino acids.

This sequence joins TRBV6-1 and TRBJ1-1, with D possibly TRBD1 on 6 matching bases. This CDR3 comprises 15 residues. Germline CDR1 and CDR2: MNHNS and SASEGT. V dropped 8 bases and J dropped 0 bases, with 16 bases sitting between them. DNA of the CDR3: TGTGCCAGCGAGAACGGACAGATTCTGAACACTGAAGCTTTCTTT. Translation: CASENGQILNTEAFF.